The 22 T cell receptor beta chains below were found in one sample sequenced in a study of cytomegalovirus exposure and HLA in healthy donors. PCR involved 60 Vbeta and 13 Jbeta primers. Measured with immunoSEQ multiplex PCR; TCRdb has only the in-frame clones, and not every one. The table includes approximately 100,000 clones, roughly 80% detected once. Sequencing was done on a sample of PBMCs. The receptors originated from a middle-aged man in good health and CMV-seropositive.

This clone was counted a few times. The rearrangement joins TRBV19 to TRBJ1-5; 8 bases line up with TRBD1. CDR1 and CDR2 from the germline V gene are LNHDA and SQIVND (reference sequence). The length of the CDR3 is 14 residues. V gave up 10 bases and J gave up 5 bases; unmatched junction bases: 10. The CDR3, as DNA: TGTGCCACTATGGACAGGGCGGGCTATCAGCCCCAGCATTTT. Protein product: CATMDRAGYQPQHF.

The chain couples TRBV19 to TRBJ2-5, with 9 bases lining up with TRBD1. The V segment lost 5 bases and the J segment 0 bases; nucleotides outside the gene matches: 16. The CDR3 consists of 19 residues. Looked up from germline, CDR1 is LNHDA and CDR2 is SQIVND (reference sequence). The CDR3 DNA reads TGTGCCAGTAGTCCTAACGGGACAGGGAGGTGGAGGCACCAAGAGACCCAGTACTTC. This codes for CASSPNGTGRWRHQETQYF.

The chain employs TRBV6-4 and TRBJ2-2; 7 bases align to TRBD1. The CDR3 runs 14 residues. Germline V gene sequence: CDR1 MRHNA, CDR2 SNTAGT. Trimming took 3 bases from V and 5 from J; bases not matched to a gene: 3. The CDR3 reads CASSEKQGTGELFF. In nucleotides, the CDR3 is TGTGCCAGCAGTGAAAAACAGGGGACCGGGGAGCTGTTTTTT.

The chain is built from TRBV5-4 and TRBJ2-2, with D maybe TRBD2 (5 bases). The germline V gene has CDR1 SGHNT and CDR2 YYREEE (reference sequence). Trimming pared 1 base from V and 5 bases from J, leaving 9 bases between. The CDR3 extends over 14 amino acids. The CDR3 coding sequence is TGTGCCAGCAGCTTGCTCGGGGTTACCGGGGAGCTGTTTTTT. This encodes CASSLLGVTGELFF.

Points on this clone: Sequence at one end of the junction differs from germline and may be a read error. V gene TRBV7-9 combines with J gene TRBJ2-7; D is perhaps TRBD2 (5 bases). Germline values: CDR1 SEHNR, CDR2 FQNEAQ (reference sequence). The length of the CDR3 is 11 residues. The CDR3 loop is CSSSEGNEQYF. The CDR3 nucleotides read TGTTCCAGCAGCGAGGGTAACGAGCAGTACTTC.

CDR3 region: CASTQDYDTQYF. CDR3 sequence (DNA): TGTGCCAGCACTCAGGACTATGATACGCAGTATTTT. The rearrangement uses TRBV5-4 and TRBJ2-3, with a tentative D call TRBD2 (6 bases). Trimming pared 6 bases from V and 6 bases from J, leaving 11 bases between. The CDR3 length is 12 residues. Germline values: CDR1 SGHNT, CDR2 YYREEE (reference sequence).

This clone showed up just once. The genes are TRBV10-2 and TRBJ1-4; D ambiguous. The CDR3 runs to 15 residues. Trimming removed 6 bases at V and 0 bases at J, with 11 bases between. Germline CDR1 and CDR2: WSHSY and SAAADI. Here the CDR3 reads CASSPLSATNEKLFF. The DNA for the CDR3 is TGCGCCAGCAGCCCCCTTAGTGCAACTAATGAAAAACTGTTTTTT.

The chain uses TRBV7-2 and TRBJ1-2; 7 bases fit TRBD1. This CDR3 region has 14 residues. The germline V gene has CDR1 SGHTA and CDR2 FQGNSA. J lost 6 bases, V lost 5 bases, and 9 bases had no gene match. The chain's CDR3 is CASSQDRLMHGYTF. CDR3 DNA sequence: TGTGCCAGCAGCCAGGACAGGTTAATGCATGGCTACACCTTC.

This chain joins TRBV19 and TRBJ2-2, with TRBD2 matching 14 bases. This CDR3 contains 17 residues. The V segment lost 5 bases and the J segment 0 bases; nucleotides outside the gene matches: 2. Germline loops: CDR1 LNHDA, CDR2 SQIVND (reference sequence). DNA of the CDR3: TGTGCCAGTAGTTGGGGACTAGCGGGAGCGAACACCGGGGAGCTGTTTTTT. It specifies CASSWGLAGANTGELFF.

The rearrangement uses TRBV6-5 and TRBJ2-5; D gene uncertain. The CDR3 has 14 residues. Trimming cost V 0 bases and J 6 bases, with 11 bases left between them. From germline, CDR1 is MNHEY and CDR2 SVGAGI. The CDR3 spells CASSYSRHFQTQYF. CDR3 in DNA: TGTGCCAGCAGTTACTCTCGACACTTCCAGACCCAGTACTTC.

This CDR3 is CAWSTWGNTEAFF. In DNA, the CDR3 is TGTGCCTGGAGTACGTGGGGCAACACTGAAGCTTTCTTT. The chain couples TRBV30 to TRBJ1-1; TRBD1 is a possible D gene (5 bases). Germline values: CDR1 GTSNPN, CDR2 SVGIG (reference sequence). V was trimmed by 2 bases and J by 2 bases, leaving 9 bases between them. The CDR3 runs 13 residues.

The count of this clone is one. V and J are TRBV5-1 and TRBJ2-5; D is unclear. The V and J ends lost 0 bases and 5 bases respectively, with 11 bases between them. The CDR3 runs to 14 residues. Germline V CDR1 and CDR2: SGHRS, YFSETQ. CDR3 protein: CASSLGQVAETQYF. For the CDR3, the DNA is TGCGCCAGCAGCTTGGGGCAGGTCGCGGAGACCCAGTACTTC. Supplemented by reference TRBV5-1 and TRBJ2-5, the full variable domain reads KAGVTQTPRYLIKTRGQQVTLSCSPISGHRSVSWYQQTPGQGLQFLFEYFSETQRNKGNFPGRFSGRQFSNSRSEMNVSTLELGDSALYLCASSLGQVAETQYFGPGTRLLVL.

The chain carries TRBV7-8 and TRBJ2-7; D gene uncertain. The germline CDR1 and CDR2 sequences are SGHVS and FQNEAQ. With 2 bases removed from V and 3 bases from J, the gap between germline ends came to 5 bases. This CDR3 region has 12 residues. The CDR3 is CASSLNNYEQYF. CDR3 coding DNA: TGTGCCAGCAGCTTAAACAACTACGAGCAGTACTTC.

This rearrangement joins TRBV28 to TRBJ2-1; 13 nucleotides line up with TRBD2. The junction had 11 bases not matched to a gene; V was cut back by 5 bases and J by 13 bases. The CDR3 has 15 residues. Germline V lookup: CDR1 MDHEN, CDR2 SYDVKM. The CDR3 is CASSLFGTSGITQFF. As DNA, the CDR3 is TGTGCCAGCAGTCTATTCGGGACTAGCGGGATCACCCAGTTCTTC. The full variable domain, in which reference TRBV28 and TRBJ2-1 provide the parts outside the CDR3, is DVKVTQSSRYLVKRTGEKVFLECVQDMDHENMFWYRQDPGLGLRLIYFSYDVKMKEKGDIPEGYSVSREKKERFSLILESASTNQTSMYLCASSLFGTSGITQFFGPGTRLTVL.

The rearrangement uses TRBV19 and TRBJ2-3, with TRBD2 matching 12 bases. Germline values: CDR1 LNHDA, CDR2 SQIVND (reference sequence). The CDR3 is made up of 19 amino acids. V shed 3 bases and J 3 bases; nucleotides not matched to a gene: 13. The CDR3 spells CASSISGPLAGGGTDTQYF. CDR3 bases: TGTGCCAGTAGTATCTCAGGCCCACTAGCGGGAGGAGGGACAGATACGCAGTATTTT.

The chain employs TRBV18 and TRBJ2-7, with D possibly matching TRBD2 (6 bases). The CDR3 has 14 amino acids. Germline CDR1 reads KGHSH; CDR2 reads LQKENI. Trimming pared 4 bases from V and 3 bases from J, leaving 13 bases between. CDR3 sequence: CASSLDPGDYEQYF. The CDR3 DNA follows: TGTGCCAGCTCACTAGACCCGGGGGACTACGAGCAGTACTTC.

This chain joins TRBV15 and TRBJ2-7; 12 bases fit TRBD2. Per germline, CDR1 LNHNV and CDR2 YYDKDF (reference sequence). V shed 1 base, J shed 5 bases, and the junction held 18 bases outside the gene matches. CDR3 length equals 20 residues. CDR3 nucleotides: TGTGCCACCAGCAGAGGGGGAAGGGGACTAGCGGGTGGACGCGACCACGAGCAGTACTTC. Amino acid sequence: CATSRGGRGLAGGRDHEQYF.

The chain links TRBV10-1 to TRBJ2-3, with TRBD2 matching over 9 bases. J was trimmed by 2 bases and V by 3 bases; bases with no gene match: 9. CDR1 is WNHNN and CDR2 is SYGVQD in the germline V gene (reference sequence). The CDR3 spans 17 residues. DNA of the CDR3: TGCGCCAGCAGTGACTTTCGGGCTAGCGGGGCCACAGATACGCAGTATTTT. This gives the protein CASSDFRASGATDTQYF.

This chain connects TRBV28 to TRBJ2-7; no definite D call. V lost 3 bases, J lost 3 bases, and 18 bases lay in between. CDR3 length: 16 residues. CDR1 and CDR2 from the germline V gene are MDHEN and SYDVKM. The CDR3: CASSLVGAPSHYEQYF. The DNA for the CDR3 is TGTGCCAGCAGTTTGGTAGGAGCGCCCTCCCACTACGAGCAGTACTTC.

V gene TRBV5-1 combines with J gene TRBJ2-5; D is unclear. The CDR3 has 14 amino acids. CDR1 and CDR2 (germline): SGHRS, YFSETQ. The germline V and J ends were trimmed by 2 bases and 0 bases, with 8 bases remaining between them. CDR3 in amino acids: CASSFQGDQETQYF. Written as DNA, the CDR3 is TGCGCCAGCAGCTTTCAAGGAGACCAAGAGACCCAGTACTTC.

The CDR3 loop reads CASSLYVSYGYTF. The CDR3 nucleotides read TGCGCCAGCAGCTTGTATGTCAGCTATGGCTACACCTTC. The chain uses TRBV5-1 and TRBJ1-2, with D unresolved. Germline CDR1 and CDR2: SGHRS and YFSETQ. The CDR3 spans 13 residues. The ends were cut back, 1 base at V and 4 bases at J, with 8 bases in the middle. Together with reference TRBV5-1 and TRBJ1-2, the CDR3 gives the full variable domain: KAGVTQTPRYLIKTRGQQVTLSCSPISGHRSVSWYQQTPGQGLQFLFEYFSETQRNKGNFPGRFSGRQFSNSRSEMNVSTLELGDSALYLCASSLYVSYGYTFGSGTRLTVV.

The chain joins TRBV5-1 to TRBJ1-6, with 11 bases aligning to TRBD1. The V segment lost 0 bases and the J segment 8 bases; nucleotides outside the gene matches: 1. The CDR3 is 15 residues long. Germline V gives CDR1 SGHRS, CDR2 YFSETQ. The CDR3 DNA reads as TGCGCCAGCAGCTTGGGGACAGGGGGCTATTCACCCCTCCACTTT. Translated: CASSLGTGGYSPLHF. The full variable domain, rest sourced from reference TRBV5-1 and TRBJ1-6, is KAGVTQTPRYLIKTRGQQVTLSCSPISGHRSVSWYQQTPGQGLQFLFEYFSETQRNKGNFPGRFSGRQFSNSRSEMNVSTLELGDSALYLCASSLGTGGYSPLHFGNGTRLTVT.